These 29 T cell receptor beta chains share one sample of origin, sequenced in a study of blood T cells in healthy people across ages. For the second PCR, which ran for about 7 to 11 cycles, a sample-barcoded 5' primer and a J-beta primer mix were used. MiXCR was run by TCRdb on the 5' RACE reads, yielding one entry per CDR3 protein. The table records hundreds of thousands of distinct CDR3 sequences, over 45% of them present only once. The sequencing sample was made of blood. The receptors come from a woman aged 60-75 years in good health.

V usage is TRBV9 and J usage is TRBJ2-5, with 16 bases matching TRBD2. Germline CDR1 and CDR2: SGDLS and YYNGEE. This CDR3 comprises 17 residues. The junction had 7 bases not matched to a gene; V was cut back by 4 bases and J by 4 bases. The CDR3 coding sequence is TGTGCCAGCAGCCCCGGGACTAGCGGGAGGGCCAGAGAGACCCAGTACTTC. Its protein product is CASSPGTSGRARETQYF.

As for this clonotype: Just one base apart from a much larger clone, this may be a read error. The chain uses TRBV4-3 and TRBJ2-5; D gene unclear. The V end was cut by 0 bases, the J end by 11 bases, with 16 bases between. The CDR3 is 14 amino acids. The germline gives CDR1 LGHNA, CDR2 YSLEER. The CDR3 here is CASSQDGSGLEQYF. As DNA, the CDR3 is TGCGCCAGCAGCCAAGATGGTTCCGGCCTTGAGCAGTACTTC.

As concerns this clonotype: A much more abundant neighbour one base away suggests this may be a read error. The V and J genes are TRBV7-3 and TRBJ2-1; D ambiguous. V was shortened by 0 bases and J by 8 bases, with 5 bases between the two germline ends. Germline CDR1 reads SGHTA; CDR2 reads FQGTGA. The CDR3 runs to 12 residues. Here the CDR3 DNA reads TGTGCCAGCAGCTTAACCTGGCATGAGCAGTTCTTC. Protein: CASSLTWHEQFF.

This clonotype was counted only a few times. The CDR3 DNA is TGTGCCAGCAGTTTATACCCGGGCCCCCTAAGAGGCTACACCTTC. This encodes CASSLYPGPLRGYTF. This chain uses TRBV28 with TRBJ1-2; D call uncertain. Germline V gene data show CDR1 as MDHEN and CDR2 as SYDVKM. The CDR3 extends over 15 amino acids. V was clipped by 1 base and J by 8 bases, with 17 bases between them.

The chain recombines TRBV4-1 with TRBJ2-1; tentatively, D is TRBD1 or TRBD2 (5 bases each). The end of the DNA fits TRBJ2-7 better, so the J call may be wrong. CDR3 length equals 16 residues. The germline gives CDR1 MGHRA, CDR2 YSYEKL. CDR3 DNA sequence: TGCGCCAGCAGCCAAGATATTGGGGGTGCCTACAATGAGCAGTACTTC. Translated, it gives CASSQDIGGAYNEQYF.

This chain links TRBV6-2 or TRBV6-3 with TRBJ2-7; 9 bases are shared with TRBD2. V shed 6 bases, J shed 3 bases, and the junction held 15 bases outside the gene matches. The CDR3 consists of 17 residues. Germline V CDR1 and CDR2: MNHEY, SVGEGT. The CDR3 DNA reads TGTGCCAGCAGCCCGACCCAGGGAAGCGGGAGGCACTACGAGCAGTACTTC. Its translation is CASSPTQGSGRHYEQYF.

This clonotype was detected only once. The chain has TRBV7-2 and TRBJ1-2; a possible D gene is TRBD1 (5 bases). Trimming removed 5 bases from V and 2 bases from J, with 15 bases in between. The CDR3 consists of 15 residues. The germline CDR1 and CDR2 sequences are SGHTA and FQGNSA. As DNA, the CDR3 is TGTGCCAGCAGCCCCAGTCGGACAAGAAACTATGGCTACACCTTC. Encoded protein: CASSPSRTRNYGYTF.

This clonotype was recorded a few times. This rearrangement joins TRBV7-9 to TRBJ2-7; no firm D call. This CDR3 has 14 residues. Germline loops: CDR1 SEHNR, CDR2 FQNEAQ (reference sequence). V was clipped by 5 bases and J by 1 base, with 12 bases between them. The chain's CDR3 is CASSIPTNSYEQYF. CDR3 in DNA: TGTGCCAGCAGCATCCCGACCAATTCCTACGAGCAGTACTTC.

Only a few counts were recorded for this clonotype. The chain uses TRBV7-2 and TRBJ1-1, with TRBD1 as a possible D gene (6 bases). Germline CDR1 SGHTA, CDR2 FQGNSA. The CDR3 has 19 residues. V was cut by 1 base and J by 4 bases, with 25 bases left in between. Written as DNA, the CDR3 is TGTGCCAGCAGCTTAGTAGGGCGCAGGGGAGTTCAGGGGACCACTGAAGCTTTCTTT. Protein: CASSLVGRRGVQGTTEAFF.

This clonotype was detected many times. The J gene is TRBJ1-2, the V gene TRBV12-3 or TRBV12-4; perhaps TRBD1 as D (5 bases). The CDR3 loop spans 13 amino acids. V gave up 4 bases and J gave up 10 bases, with 16 bases separating them. CDR3 sequence reads: CASSSGARADYTF. Here the CDR3 DNA reads TGTGCCAGCAGTTCTGGGGCCAGGGCCGACTACACCTTC.

This clonotype appeared a few times. This chain uses TRBV20-1 with TRBJ2-1; maybe TRBD2 (6 bases). The germline CDR1 and CDR2 sequences are DFQATT and SNEGSKA (reference sequence). This CDR3 contains 16 residues. Trimming stripped 0 bases from V and 6 bases from J, with 18 bases between. In DNA, the CDR3 is TGCAGTGCTAGAGATCTCCAGGGACTTGCTTCCAATGAGCAGTTCTTC. Translating gives CSARDLQGLASNEQFF.

This clonotype was recorded once. With a much larger clone just one base away, this may be a read error. The CDR3: CASSDDWGTLYF. The CDR3 DNA sequence: TGTGCCAGCAGCGACGATTGGGGGACCCTGTACTTC. The V and J genes are TRBV7-2 and TRBJ2-5; D is tentatively TRBD1 or TRBD2 (5 bases each). The CDR3 extends over 12 amino acids. The V gene's germline CDR1 is SGHTA and CDR2 FQGNSA.

The chain links TRBV10-3 to TRBJ2-1, with 7 bases aligning to TRBD2. The DNA end favors TRBJ2-7, so the J call may be wrong. The CDR3 is 13 amino acids. Germline lookup yields CDR1 ENHRY and CDR2 SYGVKD. This CDR3 is CVTDAGVMDEQYF. CDR3 sequence (DNA): TGTGTCACTGATGCGGGAGTTATGGATGAGCAGTACTTC.

This sequence joins TRBV7-2 and TRBJ1-2, with a tentative D call TRBD1 (6 bases). The V gene's germline CDR1 is SGHTA and CDR2 FQGNSA. The CDR3 runs 14 residues. V gave up 5 bases and J gave up 8 bases, with 18 bases separating them. The CDR3 nucleotides are TGTGCCAGCAGCACAGGACAGACGGAAGGGGGCTACACCTTC. Translated: CASSTGQTEGGYTF.

The chain recombines TRBV5-8 with TRBJ2-6; D might be TRBD2 (6 bases). Germline V gene lookup returns CDR1 SGHTS and CDR2 YDEGEE. The CDR3 totals 16 residues. Trimming shortened V by 3 bases and J by 0 bases, and 10 bases separated the two germline ends. The CDR3 region has the DNA TGTGCCAGCAGCTGGGGACTGATCTCTGGGGCCAACGTCCTGACTTTC. Translating gives CASSWGLISGANVLTF.

This clonotype was counted at least ten times. The V and J genes are TRBV6-5 and TRBJ2-1; D is unclear. V was clipped by 5 bases and J by 7 bases, with 12 bases between them. CDR3 length equals 13 residues. CDR1 and CDR2 (germline): MNHEY, SVGAGI. The CDR3 region is CASSPLFGNEQFF. The CDR3 nucleotides read TGTGCCAGCAGTCCTCTTTTTGGAAATGAGCAGTTCTTC.

This clonotype was recorded many times. This rearrangement joins TRBV11-3 to TRBJ2-1; 10 nucleotides match TRBD2. The trim removed 0 bases at V and 6 bases at J, leaving 2 bases unmatched. The CDR3 spans 15 residues. CDR1 is SGHNT, CDR2 YENEEA, per germline. The CDR3 nucleotides read TGTGCCAGCAGCTTAGAAGCGGGAGGGTCCAATGAGCAGTTCTTC. Translation gives CASSLEAGGSNEQFF.

The rearrangement uses TRBV29-1 and TRBJ1-2; TRBD1 is a possible D gene (6 bases). V was clipped by 0 bases and J by 4 bases, with 21 bases between them. Germline V lookup: CDR1 SQVTM, CDR2 ANQGSEA. This CDR3 region has 17 residues. The CDR3 region is CSVEDLSHLKGGYGYTF. Written as DNA, the CDR3 is TGCAGCGTTGAAGATCTCTCCCACCTCAAGGGGGGCTATGGCTACACCTTC.

This clonotype was counted many times. CDR3 region: CAISDPLAGEEQYF. In DNA form, the CDR3 reads TGTGCCATCAGTGACCCACTAGCGGGGGAGGAGCAGTACTTC. The V call is TRBV10-3, the J call TRBJ2-7; 11 bases are shared with TRBD2. V was clipped by 3 bases and J by 7 bases; unmatched bases: 5. The CDR3 has 14 amino acids. The V gene's germline CDR1 is ENHRY and CDR2 SYGVKD.

The V gene is TRBV27, the J gene TRBJ2-3; D remains ambiguous. This CDR3 is 15 amino acids long. The germline V gene encodes CDR1 MNHEY and CDR2 SMNVEV (reference sequence). Trimming stripped 1 base from V and 4 bases from J, with 12 bases between. The CDR3 DNA follows: TGTGCCAGCAGTTTATTTTTGGGAAGACCAGATACGCAGTATTTT. Translated: CASSLFLGRPDTQYF.

The V gene is TRBV18, the J gene TRBJ2-7; a weak D match, TRBD2 (5 bases). Germline values: CDR1 KGHSH, CDR2 LQKENI. The V gene lost 3 bases and the J gene lost 3 bases, with 18 bases spanning the gap. The CDR3 has 16 amino acids. The CDR3: CASSPPRGQIFYEQYF. The CDR3 DNA sequence: TGTGCCAGCTCACCGCCTCGGGGTCAGATCTTCTACGAGCAGTACTTC. Combining the CDR3 with reference TRBV18 and TRBJ2-7 gives the whole variable domain NAGVMQNPRHLVRRRGQEARLRCSPMKGHSHVYWYRQLPEEGLKFMVYLQKENIIDESGMPKERFSAEFPKEGPSILRIQQVVRGDSAAYFCASSPPRGQIFYEQYFGPGTRLTVT.

This chain's CDR3 is CASRLEGNTIYF. CDR3 coding DNA: TGTGCCAGCAGGTTGGAGGGAAACACCATATATTTT. The chain employs TRBV7-2 and TRBJ1-3; unclear D gene. The CDR3 consists of 12 residues. CDR1 is SGHTA, CDR2 FQGNSA, per germline. Trimming removed 6 bases from V and 4 bases from J, with 7 bases in between.

This clonotype was detected ten times or more. The rearrangement uses TRBV5-6 and TRBJ1-2, with unresolved D. The CDR3 spans 15 residues. Germline V CDR1 and CDR2: SGHDT, YYEEEE. Trimming stripped 3 bases from V and 7 bases from J, with 19 bases between. In DNA, the CDR3 is TGTGCCAGCAGCTCGCCCGAGGACTCGCTGGCTGGCTACACCTTC. Protein: CASSSPEDSLAGYTF.

This chain links TRBV7-8 with TRBJ1-1; no definite D call. Germline loops: CDR1 SGHVS, CDR2 FQNEAQ. Trimming stripped 4 bases from V and 1 base from J, with 13 bases between. This CDR3 contains 15 residues. This CDR3 is CASSYQLIQNTEAFF. The CDR3 DNA reads as TGTGCCAGCAGCTACCAATTGATACAGAACACTGAAGCTTTCTTT.

This clonotype has a count of ten or more. This sequence joins TRBV10-3 and TRBJ1-2; D ambiguous. The length of the CDR3 is 15 residues. The ends were cut back, 10 bases at V and 3 bases at J, with 21 bases in the middle. Germline V CDR1 and CDR2: ENHRY, SYGVKD. CDR3 protein: CATTPGAGVDYGYTF. CDR3 DNA sequence: TGTGCCACCACTCCGGGAGCGGGAGTCGACTATGGCTACACCTTC.

The chain is built from TRBV9 and TRBJ2-5, with a possible D match to TRBD1 (6 bases). The V gene's germline CDR1 is SGDLS and CDR2 YYNGEE. The CDR3 is 14 amino acids. The germline V and J ends were trimmed by 0 bases and 11 bases, with 17 bases remaining between them. In DNA, the CDR3 is TGTGCCAGCAGCGTAGGACAGGACAATTTAGGGCAGTACTTC. This codes for CASSVGQDNLGQYF.

This chain connects TRBV9 to TRBJ2-3; the match to TRBD2 covers 8 bases. The CDR3 consists of 15 residues. Trimming took 7 bases from V and 0 from J; bases not matched to a gene: 7. CDR1 SGDLS and CDR2 YYNGEE come from the germline V gene. The CDR3 sequence: CASGRGASSTDTQYF. As DNA, the CDR3 is TGTGCCAGCGGGCGGGGGGCTTCCAGCACAGATACGCAGTATTTT.

This chain joins TRBV27 and TRBJ2-7; D not resolved. Trimming took 3 bases from V and 5 from J, leaving 17 bases between them. This CDR3 is 15 amino acids long. Germline V gives CDR1 MNHEY, CDR2 SMNVEV (reference sequence). The CDR3 loop is CASSLTTGHSDEQYF. The DNA for the CDR3 is TGTGCCAGCAGTTTGACGACCGGGCATAGTGACGAGCAGTACTTC.

A few counts support this clonotype. This chain links TRBV20-1 with TRBJ2-1; 14 bases map to TRBD2. Per germline, CDR1 DFQATT and CDR2 SNEGSKA (reference sequence). Trimming cost V 5 bases and J 3 bases; bases outside gene matches: 9. This CDR3 contains 17 residues. CDR3 sequence reads: CSAVRLAGGPSYNEQFF. The CDR3 DNA is TGCAGTGCTGTTCGACTAGCGGGAGGGCCGAGCTACAATGAGCAGTTCTTC.